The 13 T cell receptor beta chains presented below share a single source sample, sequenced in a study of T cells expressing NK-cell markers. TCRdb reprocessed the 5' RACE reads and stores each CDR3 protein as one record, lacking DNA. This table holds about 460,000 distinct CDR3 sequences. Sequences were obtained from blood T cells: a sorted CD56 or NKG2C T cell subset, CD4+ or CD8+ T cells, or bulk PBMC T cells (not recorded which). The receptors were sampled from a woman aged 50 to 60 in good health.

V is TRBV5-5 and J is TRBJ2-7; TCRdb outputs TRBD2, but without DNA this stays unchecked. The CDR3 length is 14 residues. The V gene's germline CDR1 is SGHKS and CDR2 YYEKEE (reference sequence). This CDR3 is CASSSGTVTYEQYF.

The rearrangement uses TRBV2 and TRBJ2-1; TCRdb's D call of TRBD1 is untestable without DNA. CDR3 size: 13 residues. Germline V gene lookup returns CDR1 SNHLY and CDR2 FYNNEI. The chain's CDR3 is CASMSPGYNEQFF.

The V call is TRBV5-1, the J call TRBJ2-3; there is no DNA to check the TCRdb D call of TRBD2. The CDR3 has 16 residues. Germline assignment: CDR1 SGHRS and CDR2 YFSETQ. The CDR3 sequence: CASSGASGWSTDTQYF.

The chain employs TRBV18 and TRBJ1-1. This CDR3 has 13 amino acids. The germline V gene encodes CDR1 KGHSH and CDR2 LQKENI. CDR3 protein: CASASTVGTEAFF.

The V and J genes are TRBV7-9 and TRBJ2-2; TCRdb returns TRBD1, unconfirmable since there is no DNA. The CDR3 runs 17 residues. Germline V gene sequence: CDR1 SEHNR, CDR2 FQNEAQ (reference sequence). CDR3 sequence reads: CASSLADRGKDTGELFF.

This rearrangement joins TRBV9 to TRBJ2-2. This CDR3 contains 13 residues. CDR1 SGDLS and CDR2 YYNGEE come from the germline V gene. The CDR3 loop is CASSVVERGELFF.

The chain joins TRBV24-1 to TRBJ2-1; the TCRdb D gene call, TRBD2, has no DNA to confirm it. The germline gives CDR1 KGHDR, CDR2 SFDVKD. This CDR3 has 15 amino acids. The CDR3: CATSAPSGTYNEQFF.

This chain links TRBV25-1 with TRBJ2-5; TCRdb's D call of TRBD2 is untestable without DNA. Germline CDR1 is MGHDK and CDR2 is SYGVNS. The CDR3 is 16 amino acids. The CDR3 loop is CASSEWGAGGGETQYF.

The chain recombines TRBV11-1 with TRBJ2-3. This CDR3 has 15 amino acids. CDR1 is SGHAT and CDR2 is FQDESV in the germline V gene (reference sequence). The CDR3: CASSFLGPGADTQYF.

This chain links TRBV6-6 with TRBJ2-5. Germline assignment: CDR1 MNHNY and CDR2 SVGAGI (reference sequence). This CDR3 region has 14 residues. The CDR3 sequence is CASSYLLGQETQYF.

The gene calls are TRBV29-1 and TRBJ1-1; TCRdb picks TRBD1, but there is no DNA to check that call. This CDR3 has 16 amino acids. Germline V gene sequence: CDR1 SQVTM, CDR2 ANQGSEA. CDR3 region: CSARTGSGTTNTEAFF.

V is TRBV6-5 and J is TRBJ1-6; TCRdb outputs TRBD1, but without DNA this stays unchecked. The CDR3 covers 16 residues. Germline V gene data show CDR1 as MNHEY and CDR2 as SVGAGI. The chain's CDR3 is CASSYYTPQGGSPLHF.

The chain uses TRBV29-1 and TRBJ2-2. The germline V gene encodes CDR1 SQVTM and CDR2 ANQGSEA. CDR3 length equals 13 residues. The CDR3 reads CSADRANTGELFF.